The 24 T cell receptor beta chains listed next were all sequenced from one sample in a study of identical twins. TCRdb reanalysed the 5' RACE reads using MiXCR and keeps one entry per CDR3 protein. The sample lists around 550,000 distinct CDR3 sequences, approximately 14% occurring once. Separately, the same data were catalogued under a study of yellow fever vaccine responses in identical twins.

Sequencing was carried out using CD4+ T cells sorted from blood. The receptors were sampled from a woman between 18 and 29 years old in good health.

This chain connects TRBV18 to TRBJ2-5, with D possibly being TRBD1 (5 bases). This CDR3 is 14 amino acids long. Trimming shortened V by 3 bases and J by 4 bases, and 12 bases separated the two germline ends. Looked up from germline, CDR1 is KGHSH and CDR2 is LQKENI. CDR3 in amino acids: CASSPPVRGETQYF. CDR3 bases: TGTGCCAGCTCACCGCCTGTAAGGGGAGAGACCCAGTACTTC.

This clonotype occurred a few times. The chain's CDR3 is CASSLRGGGTHENIQYF. The CDR3 DNA follows: TGTGCCAGCAGTTTAAGGGGCGGAGGGACCCATGAAAACATTCAGTACTTC. V usage is TRBV28 and J usage is TRBJ2-4; D is possibly TRBD2 (6 bases). CDR1 is MDHEN and CDR2 is SYDVKM in the germline V gene. V lost 2 bases to trimming and J lost 5 bases, with 19 bases between them. CDR3 length equals 17 residues.

There are a few counts of this clonotype. The genes are TRBV2 and TRBJ2-1; 10 bases are a match to TRBD2. This CDR3 comprises 15 residues. V dropped 1 base and J dropped 6; count of bases not matched to a gene: 3. Germline assignment: CDR1 SNHLY and CDR2 FYNNEI. CDR3 bases: TGTGCCAGCAGTGAAGAACTAGCGGGGCTCAATGAGCAGTTCTTC. Amino acids: CASSEELAGLNEQFF. Together with reference TRBV2 and TRBJ2-1, the CDR3 gives the full variable domain: EPEVTQTPSHQVTQMGQEVILRCVPISNHLYFYWYRQILGQKVEFLVSFYNNEISEKSEIFDDQFSVERPDGSNFTLKIRSTKLEDSAMYFCASSEELAGLNEQFFGPGTRLTVL.

The chain carries TRBV2 and TRBJ2-3; 8 nucleotides match TRBD1. CDR1 is SNHLY and CDR2 is FYNNEI in the germline V gene. CDR3 length: 16 amino acids. The V segment lost 5 bases and the J segment 3 bases; nucleotides outside the gene matches: 10. The CDR3 nucleotides are TGTGCCAGCAGTTCCCAGGACAGGGTTGGGACAGATACGCAGTATTTT. Its translation: CASSSQDRVGTDTQYF. The full variable domain, completed using reference TRBV2 and TRBJ2-3, is EPEVTQTPSHQVTQMGQEVILRCVPISNHLYFYWYRQILGQKVEFLVSFYNNEISEKSEIFDDQFSVERPDGSNFTLKIRSTKLEDSAMYFCASSSQDRVGTDTQYFGPGTRLTVL.

The chain uses TRBV29-1 and TRBJ2-1; possibly TRBD2 for D (6 bases). The CDR3 is 16 amino acids. V lost 5 bases to trimming and J lost 6 bases, with 23 bases between them. The germline V gene has CDR1 SQVTM and CDR2 ANQGSEA. The CDR3: CSVFTGRGSGTNEQFF. The CDR3 nucleotides read TGCAGCGTTTTCACTGGCCGGGGGTCAGGGACCAATGAGCAGTTCTTC.

A few counts support this clonotype. This sequence joins TRBV9 and TRBJ1-3, with D unclear. Trimming removed 6 bases from V and 0 bases from J, with 10 bases in between. Germline CDR1 reads SGDLS; CDR2 reads YYNGEE. The CDR3 contains 14 residues. CDR3 amino acids: CASNGGPSGNTIYF. DNA of the CDR3: TGTGCCAGCAACGGTGGCCCCTCTGGAAACACCATATATTTT.

This chain uses TRBV3-1 with TRBJ1-2; D might be TRBD1 (5 bases). Germline CDR1 LGHDT, CDR2 YNNKEL (reference sequence). There are 15 residues in the CDR3. Trimming stripped 0 bases from V and 3 bases from J, with 11 bases between. CDR3 in amino acids: CASSQDYAGDYGYTF. CDR3 bases: TGTGCCAGCAGCCAAGACTATGCGGGGGACTATGGCTACACCTTC.

This clonotype has just a few counts. CDR3 bases: TGTGCCCCCCCTCACGAGCAGTACTTC. Translated, it gives CAPPHEQYF. The genes are TRBV19 and TRBJ2-7; the D is unclear. V was shortened by 11 bases and J by 5 bases, with 7 bases between the two germline ends. This CDR3 comprises 9 residues. Germline CDR1 reads LNHDA; CDR2 reads SQIVND (reference sequence).

The rearrangement joins TRBV3-1 to TRBJ1-2, with 11 bases aligning to TRBD1. CDR1 and CDR2 from the germline V gene are LGHDT and YNNKEL (reference sequence). The CDR3 spans 15 residues. Trimming removed 4 bases from V and 7 bases from J; junction bases left unmatched: 8. The CDR3 is CASSLSDRGQGGYTF. The CDR3 nucleotides are TGTGCCAGCAGCCTTTCGGACAGGGGGCAGGGTGGCTACACCTTC.

This clonotype appeared a few times. The CDR3 loop reads CASSWGATIQETQYF. CDR3 coding DNA: TGTGCCAGCAGTTGGGGGGCTACAATCCAAGAGACCCAGTACTTC. This chain joins TRBV28 and TRBJ2-5; perhaps D is TRBD1 or TRBD2 (6 bases each). Germline-derived CDR1 and CDR2 are MDHEN and SYDVKM. The CDR3 covers 15 residues. V was pared by 4 bases and J by 1 base, with 13 bases between. The full variable domain, completed using reference TRBV28 and TRBJ2-5, is DVKVTQSSRYLVKRTGEKVFLECVQDMDHENMFWYRQDPGLGLRLIYFSYDVKMKEKGDIPEGYSVSREKKERFSLILESASTNQTSMYLCASSWGATIQETQYFGPGTRLLVL.

This clonotype was seen a handful of times. V usage is TRBV10-3 and J usage is TRBJ2-5, with 8 bases lining up with TRBD2. From germline, CDR1 is ENHRY and CDR2 SYGVKD. The CDR3 runs to 15 residues. The junction had 10 bases not matched to a gene; V was cut back by 9 bases and J by 1 base. The CDR3 sequence: CAIGRLAGSQETQYF. Written as DNA, the CDR3 is TGTGCCATTGGCCGGCTAGCGGGTTCCCAAGAGACCCAGTACTTC.

The chain uses TRBV6-6 and TRBJ1-6; D may be TRBD1 (6 bases). V was trimmed by 7 bases and J by 5 bases, leaving 9 bases between them. The CDR3 length is 13 residues. Germline CDR1 is MNHNY and CDR2 is SVGAGI (reference sequence). CDR3: CASKGVDNSPLHF. The CDR3 nucleotides are TGTGCCAGCAAGGGGGTCGATAATTCACCCCTCCACTTT.

This clonotype has at least ten counts. The chain employs TRBV14 and TRBJ2-2, with a possible D match to TRBD1 (5 bases). This CDR3 has 17 residues. The V end was cut by 1 base, the J end by 5 bases, with 17 bases between. Germline V gives CDR1 SGHDN, CDR2 FVKESK. In DNA, the CDR3 is TGTGCCAGCAGCCAAGGGACACTTCTGGGCGGAACCGGGGAGCTGTTTTTT. It yields the protein CASSQGTLLGGTGELFF.

The chain combines TRBV5-1 with TRBJ1-1, with D maybe TRBD1 (6 bases). The V gene lost 6 bases and the J gene lost 1 base, with 19 bases spanning the gap. CDR1 SGHRS and CDR2 YFSETQ come from the germline V gene. CDR3 length: 16 amino acids. This CDR3 reads CASNPGGGARNTEAFF. CDR3 in DNA: TGCGCCAGCAACCCCGGGGGGGGCGCGAGGAACACTGAAGCTTTCTTT.

The chain has TRBV7-6 and TRBJ2-2; 14 bases are shared with TRBD2. This CDR3 spans 17 amino acids. Trimming cost V 4 bases and J 8 bases; bases outside gene matches: 9. From germline, CDR1 is SGHVS and CDR2 FNYEAQ. CDR3 DNA sequence: TGTGCCAGCAGCTCATTGGGACTAGCGGGGGATGCTGGGGAGCTGTTTTTT. It specifies CASSSLGLAGDAGELFF.

The rearrangement links TRBV6-5 to TRBJ2-1; D gene uncertain. Trimming pared 3 bases from V and 8 bases from J, leaving 11 bases between. The CDR3 is made up of 13 amino acids. Germline V gene sequence: CDR1 MNHEY, CDR2 SVGAGI. The CDR3 DNA follows: TGTGCCAGCAGTTATTCCCACCGGGATGAGCAGTTCTTC. It is translated as CASSYSHRDEQFF.

The chain has TRBV9 and TRBJ2-1; TRBD1 aligns across 7 bases. The CDR3 spans 14 residues. V was clipped by 2 bases and J by 10 bases; unmatched bases: 9. Per germline, CDR1 SGDLS and CDR2 YYNGEE. The CDR3 DNA follows: TGTGCCAGCAGCGTTACGACAGGGAAAATCGAGCAGTTCTTC. Its translation is CASSVTTGKIEQFF.

The V and J genes are TRBV11-2 and TRBJ2-1; D uncertain. Looked up from germline, CDR1 is SGHAT and CDR2 is FQNNGV. The V end lost 7 bases, the J end lost 5 bases, and 15 bases lay between the germline ends. This CDR3 comprises 14 residues. For the CDR3, the DNA is TGTGCCAGCACCCCCCCGGGCACTCACAATGAGCAGTTCTTC. Translation: CASTPPGTHNEQFF. The full variable domain, rest sourced from reference TRBV11-2 and TRBJ2-1, is EAGVAQSPRYKIIEKRQSVAFWCNPISGHATLYWYQQILGQGPKLLIQFQNNGVVDDSQLPKDRFSAERLKGVDSTLKIQPAKLEDSAVYLCASTPPGTHNEQFFGPGTRLTVL.

The rearrangement links TRBV7-6 to TRBJ2-3, with 10 bases aligning to TRBD1. V gave up 5 bases and J gave up 3 bases; unmatched junction bases: 8. In germline, CDR1 is SGHVS, CDR2 FNYEAQ. The CDR3 length is 16 residues. In DNA form, the CDR3 reads TGTGCCAGCAGCCCTGAATGGACAGGGGGAACAGATACGCAGTATTTT. As protein: CASSPEWTGGTDTQYF.

This sequence joins TRBV11-2 and TRBJ2-5; TRBD2 is a possible D gene (5 bases). V was pared by 2 bases and J by 5 bases, with 12 bases between. The germline V gene encodes CDR1 SGHAT and CDR2 FQNNGV. The CDR3 is made up of 14 amino acids. CDR3 in amino acids: CASSLTGNGETQYF. As DNA, the CDR3 is TGTGCCAGCAGCTTAACGGGGAACGGGGAGACCCAGTACTTC. Using reference TRBV11-2 and TRBJ2-5 for the parts outside the CDR3, the full variable domain is EAGVAQSPRYKIIEKRQSVAFWCNPISGHATLYWYQQILGQGPKLLIQFQNNGVVDDSQLPKDRFSAERLKGVDSTLKIQPAKLEDSAVYLCASSLTGNGETQYFGPGTRLLVL.

This clonotype was picked up a small number of times. The CDR3 here is CASSKTKEETQYF. The DNA for the CDR3 is TGTGCCAGCAGCAAGACTAAGGAAGAGACCCAGTACTTC. The gene calls are TRBV4-2 and TRBJ2-5, with D tentatively TRBD2 (5 bases). This CDR3 is 13 amino acids long. V lost 5 bases to trimming and J lost 3 bases, with 10 bases between them. Germline V gene lookup returns CDR1 LGHNA and CDR2 YNFKEQ.

This chain joins TRBV18 and TRBJ1-1, with 8 bases matching TRBD1. Germline V gene sequence: CDR1 KGHSH, CDR2 LQKENI. V shed 3 bases, J shed 5 bases, and the junction held 5 bases outside the gene matches. CDR3 size: 14 residues. The CDR3 DNA reads TGTGCCAGCTCACCCTCAGGGGGCCGAACTGAAGCTTTCTTT. This translates into CASSPSGGRTEAFF. The full variable domain, with the rest looked up from reference TRBV18 and TRBJ1-1, is NAGVMQNPRHLVRRRGQEARLRCSPMKGHSHVYWYRQLPEEGLKFMVYLQKENIIDESGMPKERFSAEFPKEGPSILRIQQVVRGDSAAYFCASSPSGGRTEAFFGQGTRLTVV.

The genes are TRBV20-1 and TRBJ2-5; maybe TRBD2 (6 bases). In germline, CDR1 is DFQATT, CDR2 SNEGSKA (reference sequence). This CDR3 comprises 15 residues. Deletions cut 0 bases from V and 4 bases from J, with 15 bases between. The CDR3 region is CSARDLGLTRETQYF. As DNA, the CDR3 is TGCAGTGCTAGAGATCTGGGACTCACCCGAGAGACCCAGTACTTC.

The V call is TRBV27, the J call TRBJ1-3; D is unclear. V was shortened by 6 bases and J by 0 bases, with 15 bases between the two germline ends. The CDR3 has 16 amino acids. The V gene's germline CDR1 is MNHEY and CDR2 SMNVEV (reference sequence). DNA for the CDR3: TGTGCCAGCAGCCCCGAGGGTTTGAGCTCTGGAAACACCATATATTTT. It is translated as CASSPEGLSSGNTIYF.